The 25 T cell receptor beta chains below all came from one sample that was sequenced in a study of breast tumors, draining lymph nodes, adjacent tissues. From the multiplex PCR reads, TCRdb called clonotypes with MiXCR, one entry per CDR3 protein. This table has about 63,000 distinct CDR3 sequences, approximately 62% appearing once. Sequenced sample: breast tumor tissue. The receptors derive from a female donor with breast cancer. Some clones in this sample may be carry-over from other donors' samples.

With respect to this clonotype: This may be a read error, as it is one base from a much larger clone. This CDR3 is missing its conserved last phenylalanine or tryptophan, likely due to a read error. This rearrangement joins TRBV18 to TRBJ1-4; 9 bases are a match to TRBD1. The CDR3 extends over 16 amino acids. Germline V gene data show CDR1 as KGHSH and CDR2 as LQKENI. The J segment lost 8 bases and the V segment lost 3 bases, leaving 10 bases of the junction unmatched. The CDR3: CASSPRGGQGDEKLFL. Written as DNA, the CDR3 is TGTGCCAGCTCACCCAGGGGGGGACAGGGTGACGAAAAACTGTTTCTT.

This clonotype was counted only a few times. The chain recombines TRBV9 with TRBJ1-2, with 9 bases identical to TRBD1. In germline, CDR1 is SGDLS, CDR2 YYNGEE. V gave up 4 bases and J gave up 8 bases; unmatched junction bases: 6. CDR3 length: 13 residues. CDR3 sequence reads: CASSSTGGGGYTF. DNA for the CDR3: TGTGCCAGCAGCTCCACAGGGGGCGGGGGCTACACCTTC. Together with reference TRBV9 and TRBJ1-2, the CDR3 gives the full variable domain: DSGVTQTPKHLITATGQRVTLRCSPRSGDLSVYWYQQSLDQGLQFLIQYYNGEERAKGNILERFSAQQFPDLHSELNLSSLELGDSALYFCASSSTGGGGYTFGSGTRLTVV.

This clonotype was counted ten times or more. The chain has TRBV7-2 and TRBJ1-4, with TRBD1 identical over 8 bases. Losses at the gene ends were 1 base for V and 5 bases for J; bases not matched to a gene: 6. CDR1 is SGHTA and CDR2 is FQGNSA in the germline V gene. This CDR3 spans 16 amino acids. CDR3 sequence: CASSLVVWDRNEKLFF. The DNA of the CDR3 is TGTGCCAGCAGCTTAGTAGTATGGGACAGGAATGAAAAACTGTTTTTT.

The CDR3 here is CASSHIGGGARDTQYF. The CDR3 bases are TGTGCCAGCAGCCACATCGGCGGGGGGGCCAGGGATACGCAGTATTTT. V and J are TRBV7-2 and TRBJ2-3, with 9 bases aligning to TRBD2. The junction had 12 bases not matched to a gene; V was cut back by 5 bases and J by 6 bases. This CDR3 contains 16 residues. Germline CDR1 reads SGHTA; CDR2 reads FQGNSA.

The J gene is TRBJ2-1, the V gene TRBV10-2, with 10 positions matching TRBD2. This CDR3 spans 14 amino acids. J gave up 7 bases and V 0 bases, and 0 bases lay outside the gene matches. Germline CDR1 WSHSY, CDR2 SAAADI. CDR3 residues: CASSESLAGNEQFF. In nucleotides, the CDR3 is TGCGCCAGCAGTGAGTCACTAGCGGGGAATGAGCAGTTCTTC.

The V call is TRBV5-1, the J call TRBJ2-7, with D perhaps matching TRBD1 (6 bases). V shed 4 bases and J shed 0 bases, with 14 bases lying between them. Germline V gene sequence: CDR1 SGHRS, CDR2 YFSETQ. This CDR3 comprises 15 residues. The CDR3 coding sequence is TGCGCCAGCAGCCCTCGAGGGGGAGTCTCCTACGAGCAGTACTTC. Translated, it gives CASSPRGGVSYEQYF. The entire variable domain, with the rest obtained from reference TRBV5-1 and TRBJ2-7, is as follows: KAGVTQTPRYLIKTRGQQVTLSCSPISGHRSVSWYQQTPGQGLQFLFEYFSETQRNKGNFPGRFSGRQFSNSRSEMNVSTLELGDSALYLCASSPRGGVSYEQYFGPGTRLTVT.

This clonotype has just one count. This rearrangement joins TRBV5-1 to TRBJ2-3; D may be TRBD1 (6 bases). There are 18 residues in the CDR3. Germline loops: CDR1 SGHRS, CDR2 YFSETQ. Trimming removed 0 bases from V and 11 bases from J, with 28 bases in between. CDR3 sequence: CASSLALATGQGANEQYF. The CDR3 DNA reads TGCGCCAGCAGCTTGGCATTGGCGACAGGACAAGGGGCCAATGAGCAGTATTTT.

The DNA of the CDR3 is TGTGCCAGTAGTCTAGGGGCGGAAGGATCACCCCTCCACTTT. It codes for CASSLGAEGSPLHF. The chain uses TRBV19 and TRBJ1-6; TRBD1 might be the D (5 bases). The germline V gene has CDR1 LNHDA and CDR2 SQIVND (reference sequence). The CDR3 runs 14 residues. V lost 5 bases to trimming and J lost 10 bases, with 15 bases between them.

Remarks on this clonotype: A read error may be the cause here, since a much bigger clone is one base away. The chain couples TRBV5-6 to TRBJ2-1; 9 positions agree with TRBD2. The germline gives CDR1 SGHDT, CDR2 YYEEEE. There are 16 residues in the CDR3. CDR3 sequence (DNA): TGTGCCAGCAGCACTGCCGAGACTAGCGGCTACAATGAGCAGCTCTTC. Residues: CASSTAETSGYNEQLF.

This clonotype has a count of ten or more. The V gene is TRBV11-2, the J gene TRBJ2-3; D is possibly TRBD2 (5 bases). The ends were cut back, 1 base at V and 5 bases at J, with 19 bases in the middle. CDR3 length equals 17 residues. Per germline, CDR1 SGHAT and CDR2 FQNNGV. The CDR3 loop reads CASSLVVGREMGDTQYF. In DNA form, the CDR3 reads TGTGCCAGCAGCTTAGTAGTAGGACGGGAAATGGGAGATACGCAGTATTTT.

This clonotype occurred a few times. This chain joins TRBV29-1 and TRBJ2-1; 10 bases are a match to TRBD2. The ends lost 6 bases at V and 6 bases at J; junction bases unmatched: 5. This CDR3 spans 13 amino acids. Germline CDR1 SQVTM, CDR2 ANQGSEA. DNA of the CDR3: TGCAGCGTCCTAGCGGGAGTCAGCAATGAGCAGTTCTTC. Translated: CSVLAGVSNEQFF.

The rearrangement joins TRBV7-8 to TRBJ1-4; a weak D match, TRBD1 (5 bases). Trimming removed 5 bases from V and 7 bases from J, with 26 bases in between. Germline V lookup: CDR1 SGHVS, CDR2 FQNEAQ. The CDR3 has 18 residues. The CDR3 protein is CASSLRPLRWGLSEKLFF. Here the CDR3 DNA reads TGTGCCAGCAGCCTCCGCCCCCTGAGGTGGGGGTTGAGTGAAAAACTGTTTTTT.

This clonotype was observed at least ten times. The CDR3 reads CASSSASGSWYEQYF. CDR3 bases: TGTGCCAGCAGCTCCGCTAGCGGGAGTTGGTACGAGCAGTACTTC. This chain uses TRBV5-4 with TRBJ2-7; 10 nucleotides line up with TRBD2. This CDR3 comprises 15 residues. The germline V gene has CDR1 SGHNT and CDR2 YYREEE (reference sequence). Trimming took 3 bases from V and 4 from J; bases not matched to a gene: 7.

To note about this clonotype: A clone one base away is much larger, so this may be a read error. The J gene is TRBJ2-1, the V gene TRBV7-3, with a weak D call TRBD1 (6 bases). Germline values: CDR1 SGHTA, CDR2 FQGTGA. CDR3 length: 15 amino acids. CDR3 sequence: CASSPDRSSYNEQLF. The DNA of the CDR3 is TGTGCCAGCAGCCCGGACAGAAGCTCCTACAATGAGCAGCTCTTC.

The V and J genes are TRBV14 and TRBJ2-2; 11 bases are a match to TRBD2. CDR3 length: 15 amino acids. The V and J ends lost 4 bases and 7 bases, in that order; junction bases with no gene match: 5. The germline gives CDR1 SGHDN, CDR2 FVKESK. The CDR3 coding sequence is TGTGCCAGCAGCCTAGCGGGAGGGCCCGGCGGGGAGCTGTTTTTT. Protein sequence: CASSLAGGPGGELFF.

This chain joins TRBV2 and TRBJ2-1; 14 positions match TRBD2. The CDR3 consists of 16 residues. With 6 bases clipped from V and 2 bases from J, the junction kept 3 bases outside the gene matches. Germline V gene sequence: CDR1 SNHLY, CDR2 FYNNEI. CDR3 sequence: CASRSGLAGAYNEQFF. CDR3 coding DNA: TGTGCCAGCAGATCGGGACTAGCGGGAGCCTACAATGAGCAGTTCTTC.

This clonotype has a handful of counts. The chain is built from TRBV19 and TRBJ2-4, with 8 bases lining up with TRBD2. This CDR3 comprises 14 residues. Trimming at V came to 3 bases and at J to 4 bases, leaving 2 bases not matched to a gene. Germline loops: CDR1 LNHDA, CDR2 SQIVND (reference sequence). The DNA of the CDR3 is TGTGCCAGTAGTATCACTAGCGGAAAAAACATTCAGTACTTC. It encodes CASSITSGKNIQYF.

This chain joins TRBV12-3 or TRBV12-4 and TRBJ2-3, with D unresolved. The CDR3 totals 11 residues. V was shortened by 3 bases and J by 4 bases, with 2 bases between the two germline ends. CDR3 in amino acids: CASSLADTQYF. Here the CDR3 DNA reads TGTGCCAGCAGTTTGGCAGATACGCAGTATTTT.

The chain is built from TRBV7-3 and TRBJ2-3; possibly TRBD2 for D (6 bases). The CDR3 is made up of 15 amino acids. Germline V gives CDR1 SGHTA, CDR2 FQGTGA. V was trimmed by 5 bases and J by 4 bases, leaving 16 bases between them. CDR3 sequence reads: CASSLSAGKADTQYF. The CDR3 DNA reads TGTGCCAGCAGCCTCTCGGCGGGAAAGGCAGATACGCAGTATTTT.

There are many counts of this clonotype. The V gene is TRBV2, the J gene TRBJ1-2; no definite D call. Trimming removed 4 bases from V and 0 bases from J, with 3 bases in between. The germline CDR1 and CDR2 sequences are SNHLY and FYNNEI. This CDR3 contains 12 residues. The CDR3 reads CASSGPNYGYTF. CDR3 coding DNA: TGTGCCAGCAGTGGACCTAACTATGGCTACACCTTC.

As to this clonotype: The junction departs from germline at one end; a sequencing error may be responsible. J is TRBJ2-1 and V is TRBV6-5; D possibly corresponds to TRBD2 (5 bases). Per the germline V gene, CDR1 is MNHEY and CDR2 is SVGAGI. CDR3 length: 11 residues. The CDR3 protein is CASSLRDERFF. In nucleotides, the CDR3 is TGTGCCAGCAGTCTCCGGGATGAGCGGTTCTTC.

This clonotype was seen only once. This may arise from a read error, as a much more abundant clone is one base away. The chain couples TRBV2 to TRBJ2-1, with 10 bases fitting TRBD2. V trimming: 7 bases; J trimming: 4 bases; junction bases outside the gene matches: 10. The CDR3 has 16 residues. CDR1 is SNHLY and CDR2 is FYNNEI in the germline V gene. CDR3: CASMAGLAGVYNEQFF. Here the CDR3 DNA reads TGTGCCAGCATGGCTGGGCTAGCGGGAGTTTACAATGAGCAGTTCTTC.

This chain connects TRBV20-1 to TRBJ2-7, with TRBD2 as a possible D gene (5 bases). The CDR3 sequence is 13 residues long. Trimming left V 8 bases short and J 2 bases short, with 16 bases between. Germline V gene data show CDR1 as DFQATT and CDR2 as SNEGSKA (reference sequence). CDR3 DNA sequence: TGCAGTCCTCCGAGGGTTGCCGCCTACGAGCAGTACTTC. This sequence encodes CSPPRVAAYEQYF.

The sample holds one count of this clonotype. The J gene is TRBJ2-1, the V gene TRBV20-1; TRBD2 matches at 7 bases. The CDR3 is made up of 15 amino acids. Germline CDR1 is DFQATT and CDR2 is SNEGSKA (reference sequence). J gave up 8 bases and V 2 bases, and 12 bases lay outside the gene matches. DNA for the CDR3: TGCAGTGCTAGACTGTGGGACTATCTGCGCCATGAGCAGTTCTTC. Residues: CSARLWDYLRHEQFF.

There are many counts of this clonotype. Here the CDR3 reads CASSPGTGVGYTF. Here the CDR3 DNA reads TGTGCCAGCTCACCAGGGACAGGGGTTGGCTACACCTTC. The chain links TRBV18 to TRBJ1-2; 10 bases match TRBD1. After removal of 2 bases from V and 7 bases from J, the junction contained 1 base not matched to a gene. This CDR3 contains 13 residues. Germline lookup yields CDR1 KGHSH and CDR2 LQKENI.